Described below is a single T cell receptor beta chain sequence and its context. Authors' methods: Scientists estimated how many nucleated cells there were by amplifying reference gene primers. Profiled with immunoSEQ multiplex PCR; TCRdb holds only in-frame clones, not every one. Clonal size and the V and J genes are those of that table, whereas D and trimming came from the DNA. The table includes 95,000 to 150,000 clones, approximately 83% detected once. This record belongs to a study of blood T cell repertoires in COVID-19. Study context: The study drew acute and convalescent COVID-19 samples from the United States, Italy and Spain. PBMCs, B-cell-depleted T cells, or T cells were the source of the cDNA or gDNA that made up the material.

J gave up 3 bases and V 3 bases, and 3 bases lay outside the gene matches. The germline gives CDR1 SGHDT, CDR2 YYEEEE. This CDR3 spans 15 amino acids. This chain links TRBV5-6 with TRBJ2-3, with TRBD2 matching 11 bases. This receptor was taken from a man older than 75 with active or convalescent COVID-19. The sample consisted of peripheral blood. CDR3 sequence reads: CASSSIAGGTDTQYF. The CDR3 bases are TGTGCCAGCAGCTCCATAGCGGGGGGGACAGATACGCAGTATTTT.